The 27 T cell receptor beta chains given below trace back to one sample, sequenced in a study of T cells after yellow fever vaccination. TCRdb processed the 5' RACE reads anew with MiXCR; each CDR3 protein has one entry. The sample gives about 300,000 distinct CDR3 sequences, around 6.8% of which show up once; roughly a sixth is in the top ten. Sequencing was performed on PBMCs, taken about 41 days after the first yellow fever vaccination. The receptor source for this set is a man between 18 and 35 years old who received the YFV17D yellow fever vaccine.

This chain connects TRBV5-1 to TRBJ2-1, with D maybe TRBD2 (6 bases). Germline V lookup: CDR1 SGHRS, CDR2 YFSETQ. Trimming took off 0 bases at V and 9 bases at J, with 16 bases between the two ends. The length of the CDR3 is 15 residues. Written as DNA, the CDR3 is TGCGCCAGCAGCTTGGAGACTAGTTCTTTTGGTGAGCAGTTCTTC. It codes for CASSLETSSFGEQFF.

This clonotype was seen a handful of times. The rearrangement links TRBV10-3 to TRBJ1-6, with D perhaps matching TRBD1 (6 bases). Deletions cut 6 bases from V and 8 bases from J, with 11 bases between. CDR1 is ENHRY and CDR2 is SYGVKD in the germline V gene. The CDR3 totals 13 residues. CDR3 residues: CAIRTGADSPLHF. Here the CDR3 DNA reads TGTGCCATCAGGACAGGAGCTGATTCACCCCTCCACTTT.

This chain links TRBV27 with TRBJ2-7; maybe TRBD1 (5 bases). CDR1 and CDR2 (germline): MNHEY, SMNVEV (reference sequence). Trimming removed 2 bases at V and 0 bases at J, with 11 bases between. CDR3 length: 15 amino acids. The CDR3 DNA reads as TGTGCCAGCAGTTTAGCGCAGGGTGGCTCCTACGAGCAGTACTTC. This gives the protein CASSLAQGGSYEQYF.

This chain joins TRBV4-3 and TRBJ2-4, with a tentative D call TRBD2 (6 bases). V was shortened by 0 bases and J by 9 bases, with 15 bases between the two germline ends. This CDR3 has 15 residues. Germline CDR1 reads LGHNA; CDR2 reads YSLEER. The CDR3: CASSQEGAGMVIQYF. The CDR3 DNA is TGCGCCAGCAGCCAAGAAGGCGCGGGGATGGTCATTCAGTACTTC.

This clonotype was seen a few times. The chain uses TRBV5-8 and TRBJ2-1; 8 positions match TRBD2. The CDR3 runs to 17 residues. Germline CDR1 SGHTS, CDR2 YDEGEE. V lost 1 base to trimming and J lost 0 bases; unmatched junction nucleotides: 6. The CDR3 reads CASSLYERGSSYNEQFF. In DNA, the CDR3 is TGTGCCAGCAGCTTGTACGAGCGGGGGAGCTCCTACAATGAGCAGTTCTTC.

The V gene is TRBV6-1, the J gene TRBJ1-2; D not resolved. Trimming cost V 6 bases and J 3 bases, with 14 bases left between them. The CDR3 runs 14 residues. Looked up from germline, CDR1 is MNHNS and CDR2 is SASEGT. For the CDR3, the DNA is TGTGCCAGCAGAGCCCCGGCGGGATACTATGGCTACACCTTC. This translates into CASRAPAGYYGYTF.

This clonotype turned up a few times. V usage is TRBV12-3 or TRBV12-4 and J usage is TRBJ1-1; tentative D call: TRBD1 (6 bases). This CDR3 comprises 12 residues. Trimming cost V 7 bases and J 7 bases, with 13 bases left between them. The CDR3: CASTREGGEAFF. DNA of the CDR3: TGTGCCAGCACCCGAGAGGGGGGTGAAGCTTTCTTT.

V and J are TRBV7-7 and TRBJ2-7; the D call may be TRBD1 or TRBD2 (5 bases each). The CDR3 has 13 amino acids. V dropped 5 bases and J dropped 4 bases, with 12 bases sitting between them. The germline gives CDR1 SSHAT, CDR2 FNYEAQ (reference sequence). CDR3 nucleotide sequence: TGTGCCAGCAGCCCAGGGCGGGTTTACGAGCAGTACTTC. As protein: CASSPGRVYEQYF.

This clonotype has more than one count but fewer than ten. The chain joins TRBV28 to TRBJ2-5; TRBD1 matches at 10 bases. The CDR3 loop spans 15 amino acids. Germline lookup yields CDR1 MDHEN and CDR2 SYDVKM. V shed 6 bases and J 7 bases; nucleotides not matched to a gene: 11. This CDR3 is CASSGDRGVRATQYF. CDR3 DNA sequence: TGTGCCAGCAGCGGGGACAGGGGAGTACGAGCGACCCAGTACTTC. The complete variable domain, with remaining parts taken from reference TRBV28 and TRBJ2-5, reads DVKVTQSSRYLVKRTGEKVFLECVQDMDHENMFWYRQDPGLGLRLIYFSYDVKMKEKGDIPEGYSVSREKKERFSLILESASTNQTSMYLCASSGDRGVRATQYFGPGTRLLVL.

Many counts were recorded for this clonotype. The CDR3 here is CASSGEDTGELFF. CDR3 bases: TGTGCCAGCAGTGGAGAGGACACCGGGGAGCTGTTTTTT. The chain recombines TRBV6-4 with TRBJ2-2; D is unclear. V shed 4 bases and J shed 3 bases, with 6 bases lying between them. Per germline, CDR1 MRHNA and CDR2 SNTAGT. This CDR3 is 13 amino acids long.

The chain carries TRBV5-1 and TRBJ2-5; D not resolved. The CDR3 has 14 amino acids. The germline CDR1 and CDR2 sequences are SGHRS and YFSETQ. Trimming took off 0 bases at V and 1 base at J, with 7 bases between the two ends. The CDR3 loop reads CASSLEQIQETQYF. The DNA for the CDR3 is TGCGCCAGCAGCTTGGAACAAATCCAAGAGACCCAGTACTTC.

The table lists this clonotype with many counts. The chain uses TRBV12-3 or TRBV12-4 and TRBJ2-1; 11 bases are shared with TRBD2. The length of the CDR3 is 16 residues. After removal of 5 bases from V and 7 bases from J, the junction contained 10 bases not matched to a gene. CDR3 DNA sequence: TGTGCCAGCAGTGCTCATAGCGGGGGGGCAAGGAATGAGCAGTTCTTC. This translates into CASSAHSGGARNEQFF.

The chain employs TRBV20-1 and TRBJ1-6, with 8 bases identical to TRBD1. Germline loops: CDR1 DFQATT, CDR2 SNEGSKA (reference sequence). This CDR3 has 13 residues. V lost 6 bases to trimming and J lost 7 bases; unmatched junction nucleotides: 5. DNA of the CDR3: TGCAGTGCGGGGGGACAGGTCAATTCACCCCTCCACTTT. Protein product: CSAGGQVNSPLHF.

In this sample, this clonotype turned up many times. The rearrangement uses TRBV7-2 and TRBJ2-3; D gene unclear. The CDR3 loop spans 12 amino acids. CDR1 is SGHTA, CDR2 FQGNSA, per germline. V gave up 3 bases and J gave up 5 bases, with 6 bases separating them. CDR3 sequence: CASSFLRDTQYF. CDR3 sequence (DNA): TGTGCCAGCAGCTTCCTAAGAGATACGCAGTATTTT.

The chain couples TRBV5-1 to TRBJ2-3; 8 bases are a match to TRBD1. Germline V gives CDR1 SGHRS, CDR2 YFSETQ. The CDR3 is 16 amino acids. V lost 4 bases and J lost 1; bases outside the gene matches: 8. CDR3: CASSGQGAGGTDTQYF. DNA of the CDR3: TGCGCCAGCAGCGGTCAGGGGGCCGGGGGCACAGATACGCAGTATTTT.

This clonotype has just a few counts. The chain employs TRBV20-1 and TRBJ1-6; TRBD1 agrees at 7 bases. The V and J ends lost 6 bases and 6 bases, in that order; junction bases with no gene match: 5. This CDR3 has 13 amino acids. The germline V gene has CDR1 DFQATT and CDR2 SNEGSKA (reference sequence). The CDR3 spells CSAHDRANSPLHF. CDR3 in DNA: TGCAGTGCCCACGACAGGGCTAATTCACCCCTCCACTTT.

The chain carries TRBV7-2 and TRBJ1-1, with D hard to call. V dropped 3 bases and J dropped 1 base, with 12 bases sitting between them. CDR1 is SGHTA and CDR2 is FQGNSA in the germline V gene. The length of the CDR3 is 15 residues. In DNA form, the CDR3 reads TGTGCCAGCAGCTTTTCTAGGACGGAGAACACTGAAGCTTTCTTT. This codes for CASSFSRTENTEAFF.

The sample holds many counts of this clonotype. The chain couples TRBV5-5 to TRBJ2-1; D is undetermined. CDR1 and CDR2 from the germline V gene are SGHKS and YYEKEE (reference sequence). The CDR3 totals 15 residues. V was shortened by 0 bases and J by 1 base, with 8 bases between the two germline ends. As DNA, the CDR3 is TGTGCCAGCAGCTTGGTCGGTGGTTCCTACAATGAGCAGTTCTTC. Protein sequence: CASSLVGGSYNEQFF.

CDR3 residues: CASSYGSGGSPLHF. The CDR3 DNA is TGTGCCAGCAGCTACGGCAGCGGGGGTTCACCCCTCCACTTT. V usage is TRBV7-3 and J usage is TRBJ1-6, with D perhaps TRBD1 (5 bases). This CDR3 has 14 amino acids. Trimming pared 4 bases from V and 9 bases from J, leaving 13 bases between. Per the germline V gene, CDR1 is SGHTA and CDR2 is FQGTGA.

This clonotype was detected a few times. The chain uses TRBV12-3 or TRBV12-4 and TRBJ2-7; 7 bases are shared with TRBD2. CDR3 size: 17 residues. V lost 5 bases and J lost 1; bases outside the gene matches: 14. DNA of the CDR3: TGTGCCAGCAGTCCACCCCAGGGCGGGGGTTTTTCCTACGAGCAGTACTTC. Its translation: CASSPPQGGGFSYEQYF.

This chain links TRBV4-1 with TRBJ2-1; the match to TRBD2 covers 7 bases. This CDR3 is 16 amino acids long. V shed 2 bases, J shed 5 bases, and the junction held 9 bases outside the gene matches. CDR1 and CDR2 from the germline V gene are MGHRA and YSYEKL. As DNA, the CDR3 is TGCGCCAGCAGCCAACGGGACTATGGGGACCACAATGAGCAGTTCTTC. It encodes CASSQRDYGDHNEQFF.

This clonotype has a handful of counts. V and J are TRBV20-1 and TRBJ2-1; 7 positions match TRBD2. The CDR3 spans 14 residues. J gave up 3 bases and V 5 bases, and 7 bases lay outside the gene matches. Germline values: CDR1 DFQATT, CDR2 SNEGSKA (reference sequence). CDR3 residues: CSAGGGPFYNEQFF. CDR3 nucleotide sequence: TGCAGTGCTGGGGGGGGACCCTTCTACAATGAGCAGTTCTTC.

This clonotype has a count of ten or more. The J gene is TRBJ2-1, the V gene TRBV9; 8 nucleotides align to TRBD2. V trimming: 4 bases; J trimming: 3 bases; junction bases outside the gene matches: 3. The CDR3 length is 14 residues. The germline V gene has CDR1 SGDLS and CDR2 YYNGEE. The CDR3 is CASSHSGSYNEQFF. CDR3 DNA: TGTGCCAGCAGCCACAGCGGGAGCTACAATGAGCAGTTCTTC.

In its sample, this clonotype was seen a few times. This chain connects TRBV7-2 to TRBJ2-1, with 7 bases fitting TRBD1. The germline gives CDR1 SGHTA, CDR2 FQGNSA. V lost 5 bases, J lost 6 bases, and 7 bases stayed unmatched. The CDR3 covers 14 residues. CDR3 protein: CASSLDRAINEQFF. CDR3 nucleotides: TGTGCCAGCAGCCTCGACAGGGCGATCAATGAGCAGTTCTTC.

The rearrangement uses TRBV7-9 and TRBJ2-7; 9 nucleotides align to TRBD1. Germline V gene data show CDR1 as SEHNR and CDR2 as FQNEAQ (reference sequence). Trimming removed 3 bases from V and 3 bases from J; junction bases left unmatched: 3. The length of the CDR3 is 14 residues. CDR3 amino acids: CASSLETGGYEQYV. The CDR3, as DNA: TGTGCCAGCAGCTTGGAGACAGGGGGCTACGAGCAGTACGTC.

The CDR3 nucleotides read TGCGCCAGCAGCCCCGGGACTAGCGGGGACAATGAGCAGTTCTTC. Its translation is CASSPGTSGDNEQFF. The chain recombines TRBV5-1 with TRBJ2-1; 13 bases are a match to TRBD2. Germline trimming cut 4 bases from V and 5 bases from J; bases unmatched to any gene: 3. The CDR3 contains 15 residues. The germline V gene has CDR1 SGHRS and CDR2 YFSETQ.

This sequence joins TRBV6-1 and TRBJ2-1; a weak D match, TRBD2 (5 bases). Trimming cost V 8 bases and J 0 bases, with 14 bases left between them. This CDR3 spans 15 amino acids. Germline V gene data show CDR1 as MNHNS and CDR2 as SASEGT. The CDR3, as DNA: TGTGCCAGCCTTTCTGGGGAGAGCTCCTACAATGAGCAGTTCTTC. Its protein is CASLSGESSYNEQFF.